This T cell receptor (beta chain) was found in a study of blood T cell repertoires in COVID-19. V lost 5 bases and J 6 bases, leaving 16 bases between the germline ends. This CDR3 comprises 15 residues. CDR1 SGHNT and CDR2 YENEEA come from the germline V gene. Measured with immunoSEQ multiplex PCR; TCRdb has only the in-frame clones, and not every one. The sample records some 510,000 clones, approximately 90% being singletons. This clonotype originated in a woman between 35 and 50 years old who had recovered from COVID-19. The V and J genes are TRBV11-3 and TRBJ2-2, with D possibly being TRBD2 (7 bases). The sample consisted of PBMCs or T cells enriched from blood (not recorded which). Here the CDR3 DNA reads TGTGCCAGCAGCCCTACCCGGGGGGCGGCCGGGGAGCTGTTTTTT. Protein: CASSPTRGAAGELFF.